This T cell receptor beta chain was documented in a study of T cells after somatic rescue of genetic block. Assay: immunoSEQ multiplex PCR; the TCRdb copy retains only in-frame clones and omits some. The profile covers more than 70,000 clones, with 85% to 90% appearing a single time and 1.6% taken by the ten largest. The sequenced sample was peripheral blood mononuclear cells (PBMCs). This sequence originates from a woman in her late teens or twenties.

The CDR3 DNA follows: TGTGCCAGCAGTTTGATCAGGGACAGGGCAGACCGTGAAGCTTTCTTT. This translates into CASSLIRDRADREAFF. The chain recombines TRBV28 with TRBJ1-1, with TRBD1 matching 9 bases. V shed 3 bases and J 7 bases; nucleotides not matched to a gene: 12. The CDR3 runs to 16 residues. Germline CDR1 is MDHEN and CDR2 is SYDVKM.